This TCR beta chain was recovered during a study of cytomegalovirus exposure and HLA in healthy donors. Points from the study as a whole: Across donors, most TCRs were seen rarely, yet some public ones were widespread. As a later analysis revealed, most CMV-associated TCR beta chains appeared HLA-restricted.

It was with 60 Vbeta and 13 Jbeta primers that the PCR ran. Clones were sequenced by immunoSEQ multiplex PCR, and TCRdb holds only the in-frame ones, with some missing. Among about 64,000 clones, roughly 80% were seen once, and the ten largest hold about 5%. On this clone: Antigen: not known.

V trimming: 2 bases; J trimming: 11 bases; junction bases outside the gene matches: 8. The germline gives CDR1 SGDLS, CDR2 YYNGEE. The CDR3 contains 14 residues. J is TRBJ1-1 and V is TRBV9; 11 bases are shared with TRBD1. The TCR was taken from a male donor in good health and CMV-seropositive. The specimen was PBMCs. The CDR3 sequence is CASSVIGTGGRAFF. The CDR3 bases are TGTGCCAGCAGCGTGATCGGGACAGGGGGTCGGGCTTTCTTT.